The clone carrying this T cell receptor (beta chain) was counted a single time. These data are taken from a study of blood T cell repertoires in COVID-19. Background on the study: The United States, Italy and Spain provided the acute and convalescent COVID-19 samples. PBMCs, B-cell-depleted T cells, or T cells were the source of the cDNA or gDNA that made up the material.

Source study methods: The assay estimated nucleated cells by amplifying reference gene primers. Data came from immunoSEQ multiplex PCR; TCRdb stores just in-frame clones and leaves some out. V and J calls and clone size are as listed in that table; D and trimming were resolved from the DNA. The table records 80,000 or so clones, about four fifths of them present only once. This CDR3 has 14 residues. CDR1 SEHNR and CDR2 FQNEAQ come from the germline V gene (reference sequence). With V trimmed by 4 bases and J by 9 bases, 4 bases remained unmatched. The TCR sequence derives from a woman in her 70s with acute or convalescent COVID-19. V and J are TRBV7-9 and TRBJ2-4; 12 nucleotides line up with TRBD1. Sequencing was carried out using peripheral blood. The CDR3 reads CASSSGTGGFIQYF. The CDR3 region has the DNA TGTGCCAGCAGCTCCGGGACAGGGGGCTTCATTCAGTACTTC. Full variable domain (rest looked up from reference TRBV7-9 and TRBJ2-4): DTGVSQNPRHKITKRGQNVTFRCDPISEHNRLYWYRQTLGQGPEFLTYFQNEAQLEKSRLLSDRFSAERPKGSFSTLEIQRTEQGDSAMYLCASSSGTGGFIQYFGAGTRLSVL.